The 15 T cell receptor beta chains listed next were all sequenced from one sample in a study of T-cell reconstitution after alpha-beta-depleted transplantation in children. Researchers prepared the TCRbeta library using unique molecular identifiers, the study reports. TCRdb re-called the PCR reads through MiXCR, storing one row per CDR3 protein. The table lists about 980,000 distinct CDR3 sequences, 25% to 35% of them singletons. Material: PBMCs, mostly from graft donor cells, obtained 360 days after TCRalphabeta/CD19-depleted stem cell transplant. These receptor sequences come from a boy in the first two years of life who had a stem cell transplant for SCID, so the T cells may come from the graft donor.

A few counts support this clonotype. The CDR3 protein is CASSYVLAGSGELFF. The CDR3 DNA follows: TGTGCCAGCAGTTACGTGCTAGCTGGCTCGGGGGAGCTGTTTTTT. V and J are TRBV6-5 and TRBJ2-2; D may be TRBD2 (5 bases). V was cut by 2 bases and J by 8 bases, with 15 bases left in between. This CDR3 region has 15 residues. CDR1 and CDR2 from the germline V gene are MNHEY and SVGAGI.

The chain uses TRBV5-1 and TRBJ1-5; D is undetermined. V dropped 4 bases and J dropped 3 bases, with 11 bases sitting between them. This CDR3 comprises 14 residues. Germline loops: CDR1 SGHRS, CDR2 YFSETQ. The CDR3 region has the DNA TGCGCCAGCAGCCCGGACGGTATCAATCAGCCCCAGCATTTT. Its translation: CASSPDGINQPQHF.

This clonotype was observed at least ten times. The chain combines TRBV20-1 with TRBJ1-4; 7 nucleotides agree with TRBD1. The CDR3 loop spans 13 amino acids. V lost 6 bases to trimming and J lost 5 bases; unmatched junction nucleotides: 6. CDR1 is DFQATT and CDR2 is SNEGSKA in the germline V gene (reference sequence). In DNA form, the CDR3 reads TGCAGTGCCGAGACAGGGCTCAATGAAAAACTGTTTTTT. Translated, it gives CSAETGLNEKLFF.

The chain has TRBV12-3 or TRBV12-4 and TRBJ1-4, with 7 bases fitting TRBD1. The CDR3 contains 16 residues. After removal of 6 bases from V and 4 bases from J, the junction contained 11 bases not matched to a gene. Written as DNA, the CDR3 is TGTGCCAGCAGCCAAGGACAGGCCGCTTATAATGAAAAACTGTTTTTT. Translation: CASSQGQAAYNEKLFF.

V gene TRBV18 combines with J gene TRBJ2-3; TRBD1 aligns across 7 bases. Germline V CDR1 and CDR2: KGHSH, LQKENI. The CDR3 has 16 amino acids. V was clipped by 0 bases and J by 4 bases; unmatched bases: 7. The CDR3 nucleotides are TGTGCCAGCTCACCACCCGAGGGGGCGAGTGCAGATACGCAGTATTTT. Protein: CASSPPEGASADTQYF.

This clonotype was recorded a few times. V and J are TRBV21-1 and TRBJ2-3; TRBD1 was called by the table and not checked on the DNA. TRBV21-1 is given as a pseudogene. This CDR3 region has 20 residues. The CDR3: CASINPGGLAVSYSTDTQYF. CDR3 nucleotide sequence: TGTGCCAGCATCAATCCGGGGGGACTAGCGGTATCTTATAGCACAGATACGCAGTATTTT.

This clonotype was counted between two and nine times. DNA of the CDR3: TGTGCCGTCCGGGACCGGCGGCGCAATGAGCAGTTCTTC. Translated: CAVRDRRRNEQFF. The rearrangement joins TRBV6-1 to TRBJ2-1; possibly TRBD1 or TRBD2 for D (5 bases each). Trimming removed 11 bases from V and 6 bases from J, with 17 bases in between. This CDR3 is 13 amino acids long. The germline gives CDR1 MNHNS, CDR2 SASEGT.

The V gene is TRBV29-1, the J gene TRBJ1-1, with 7 bases identical to TRBD1. V dropped 6 bases and J dropped 4; count of bases not matched to a gene: 5. The CDR3 extends over 12 amino acids. CDR1 is SQVTM and CDR2 is ANQGSEA in the germline V gene. CDR3 in DNA: TGCAGCGTATACAGGGGACGCACTGAAGCTTTCTTT. Amino acid sequence: CSVYRGRTEAFF.

The rearrangement uses TRBV6-5 and TRBJ2-1; no definite D call. Germline CDR1 reads MNHEY; CDR2 reads SVGAGI. V lost 2 bases to trimming and J lost 4 bases, with 12 bases between them. This CDR3 is 15 amino acids long. The CDR3 sequence: CASSYNLFSYNEQFF. As DNA, the CDR3 is TGTGCCAGCAGTTACAACCTTTTTTCATACAATGAGCAGTTCTTC.

This clonotype was detected only a few times. The chain employs TRBV29-1 and TRBJ1-1; 7 bases fit TRBD1. Germline V CDR1 and CDR2: SQVTM, ANQGSEA. With V trimmed by 1 base and J by 5 bases, 10 bases remained unmatched. The CDR3 sequence is 15 residues long. DNA of the CDR3: TGCAGCGTTGAAGTTCACCGACAGGGTGGTACTGAAGCTTTCTTT. Amino acid sequence: CSVEVHRQGGTEAFF.

The genes are TRBV12-3 or TRBV12-4 and TRBJ2-7; a weak D match, TRBD1 (7 bases). The ends were cut back, 5 bases at V and 4 bases at J, with 15 bases in the middle. The CDR3 loop spans 14 amino acids. CDR3 nucleotide sequence: TGTGCCAGCAGTGACGCAGGGGGGATGTACGAGCAGTACTTC. This gives the protein CASSDAGGMYEQYF.

The CDR3 DNA sequence: TGTGCCAGCAGCCGATCCCTGACAACCCAAGAGACCCAGTACTTC. Translation gives CASSRSLTTQETQYF. The chain is built from TRBV7-2 and TRBJ2-5; D gene unclear. CDR3 length: 15 amino acids. Germline-derived CDR1 and CDR2 are SGHTA and FQGNSA. Trimming removed 5 bases at V and 1 base at J, with 14 bases between. The full variable domain, with the rest looked up from reference TRBV7-2 and TRBJ2-5, is GAGVSQSPSNKVTEKGKDVELRCDPISGHTALYWYRQSLGQGLEFLIYFQGNSAPDKSGLPSDRFSAERTGGSVSTLTIQRTQQEDSAVYLCASSRSLTTQETQYFGPGTRLLVL.

This clonotype was seen only a few times. The CDR3 DNA sequence: TGCGCCAGCAAAGAGGGTATCAATGAGCAGTTCTTC. Encoded protein: CASKEGINEQFF. The chain recombines TRBV5-1 with TRBJ2-1; D perhaps matches TRBD2 (5 bases). This CDR3 has 12 residues. V lost 6 bases, J lost 6 bases, and 10 bases lay in between. Germline lookup yields CDR1 SGHRS and CDR2 YFSETQ. The full variable domain, in which reference TRBV5-1 and TRBJ2-1 provide the parts outside the CDR3, is KAGVTQTPRYLIKTRGQQVTLSCSPISGHRSVSWYQQTPGQGLQFLFEYFSETQRNKGNFPGRFSGRQFSNSRSEMNVSTLELGDSALYLCASKEGINEQFFGPGTRLTVL.

The gene calls are TRBV9 and TRBJ2-5; the D gene could be TRBD1 or TRBD2 (5 bases each). The CDR3 extends over 15 amino acids. The germline V gene encodes CDR1 SGDLS and CDR2 YYNGEE. V was shortened by 0 bases and J by 1 base, with 10 bases between the two germline ends. The chain's CDR3 is CASSVVGGGQETQYF. DNA for the CDR3: TGTGCCAGCAGCGTAGTCGGTGGGGGCCAAGAGACCCAGTACTTC.

This chain links TRBV6-4 with TRBJ1-1; TRBD1 matches 7 bases. With V trimmed by 8 bases and J by 10 bases, 1 base remained unmatched. The CDR3 is 9 amino acids. The germline gives CDR1 MRHNA, CDR2 SNTAGT. The CDR3: CASDRAAFF. The DNA of the CDR3 is TGTGCCAGCGACAGGGCAGCTTTCTTT.